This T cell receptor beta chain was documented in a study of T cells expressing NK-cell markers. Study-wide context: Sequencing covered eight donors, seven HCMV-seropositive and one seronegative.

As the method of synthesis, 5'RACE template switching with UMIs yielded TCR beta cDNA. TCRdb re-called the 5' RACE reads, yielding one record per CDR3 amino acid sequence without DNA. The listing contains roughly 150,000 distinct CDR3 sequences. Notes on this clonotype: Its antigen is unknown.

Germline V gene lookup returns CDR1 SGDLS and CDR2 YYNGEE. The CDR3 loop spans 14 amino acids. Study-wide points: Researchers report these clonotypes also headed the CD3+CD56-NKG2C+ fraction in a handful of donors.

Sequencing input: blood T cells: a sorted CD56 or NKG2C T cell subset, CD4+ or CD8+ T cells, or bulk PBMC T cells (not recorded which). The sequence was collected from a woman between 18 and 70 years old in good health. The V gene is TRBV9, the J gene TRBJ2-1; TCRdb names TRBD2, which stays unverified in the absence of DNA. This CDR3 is CASSATTFNNEQFF. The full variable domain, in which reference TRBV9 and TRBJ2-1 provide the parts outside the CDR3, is DSGVTQTPKHLITATGQRVTLRCSPRSGDLSVYWYQQSLDQGLQFLIQYYNGEERAKGNILERFSAQQFPDLHSELNLSSLELGDSALYFCASSATTFNNEQFFGPGTRLTVL.